Each of the 11 T cell receptor beta chains below was sequenced from the same sample in a study of vaccination effects on CD4 cells after COVID-19. Sequencing in the ViraFEST assay came after antigen-specific CD4+ T cells had been expanded with viral peptide pools, which were used to stimulate PBMC. Subsequent to roughly 9 days of culture, CD4+ T cells were isolated. Documented for the person is a PCR-confirmed SARS-CoV-2 infection occurring between March and December 2020. Method: immunoSEQ multiplex PCR; TCRdb's copy keeps in-frame clones and lacks some. Among tens of thousands of clones, 76% were seen once, and the ten largest hold about 5.4%. These TCRs are of unknown antigen specificity. Source: CD4+ T cells from PBMCs cultured with HIV peptides, taken before COVID-19 vaccination. Subset of the sample: HIV-1 Nef peptide pool negative control/reference culture. Receptor source: a human donor who had a prior SARS-CoV-2 infection.

In its sample, this clone was seen once. The V gene is TRBV27, the J gene TRBJ1-2, with TRBD1 identical over 10 bases. The CDR3 sequence is 14 residues long. CDR1 is MNHEY and CDR2 is SMNVEV in the germline V gene (reference sequence). After removal of 7 bases from V and 2 bases from J, the junction contained 4 bases not matched to a gene. The DNA for the CDR3 is TGTGCCAGCACCGGGACAGGGGCCAACTATGGCTACACCTTC. As protein: CASTGTGANYGYTF.

Only a few counts were recorded for this clone. The chain has TRBV5-1 and TRBJ1-4; no clear D. This CDR3 is built from 14 residues. Trimming removed 0 bases at V and 8 bases at J, with 11 bases between. Germline CDR1 and CDR2: SGHRS and YFSETQ. CDR3 protein: CASSLGTEGEKLFF. The DNA for the CDR3 is TGCGCCAGCAGCTTGGGTACCGAAGGGGAAAAACTGTTTTTT.

The V call is TRBV25-1, the J call TRBJ2-7; D gene uncertain. CDR3 length: 13 amino acids. The V gene lost 10 bases and the J gene lost 6 bases, with 19 bases spanning the gap. Germline CDR1 and CDR2: MGHDK and SYGVNS. The CDR3, as DNA: TGTGCCACTTCAGCCGCCCCAGTTGGCGAGCAGTACTTC. Translating gives CATSAAPVGEQYF.

The rearrangement uses TRBV30 and TRBJ2-5, with 7 bases matching TRBD2. Trimming removed 0 bases from V and 5 bases from J; junction bases left unmatched: 9. Germline loops: CDR1 GTSNPN, CDR2 SVGIG (reference sequence). This CDR3 contains 15 residues. The CDR3 coding sequence is TGTGCCTGGAGTGTAGCGGGGCCAGCGGGGGAGACCCAGTACTTC. This encodes CAWSVAGPAGETQYF.

The V and J genes are TRBV5-1 and TRBJ2-7; TRBD1 is a possible D gene (6 bases). V was cut by 1 base and J by 7 bases, with 15 bases left in between. Per germline, CDR1 SGHRS and CDR2 YFSETQ. The CDR3 consists of 14 residues. DNA for the CDR3: TGCGCCAGCAGCTTGATGTGGGGGCTGGAGGAGCAGTACTTC. This translates into CASSLMWGLEEQYF.

This sequence joins TRBV6-2 or TRBV6-3 and TRBJ1-6; weak D call: TRBD1 (5 bases). V lost 2 bases, J lost 10 bases, and 15 bases lay in between. The CDR3 totals 15 residues. CDR1 and CDR2 (germline): MNHEY, SVGEGT. The CDR3 loop is CASSYLTRAKSPLHF. As DNA, the CDR3 is TGTGCCAGCAGTTACCTAACCAGGGCGAAATCACCCCTCCACTTT.

This clone was seen a few times. This chain joins TRBV18 and TRBJ2-1; maybe TRBD2 (7 bases). The V end lost 5 bases, the J end lost 13 bases, and 27 bases lay between the germline ends. The CDR3 is 16 residues long. Germline lookup yields CDR1 KGHSH and CDR2 LQKENI. DNA for the CDR3: TGTGCCAGCTCATCGGTGGGGGCAACCGGGGGGCTTGAACAGTTCTTC. Its translation: CASSSVGATGGLEQFF.

V and J are TRBV15 and TRBJ2-5, with 11 bases matching TRBD2. Germline lookup yields CDR1 LNHNV and CDR2 YYDKDF (reference sequence). Trimming removed 6 bases from V and 1 base from J; junction bases left unmatched: 10. This CDR3 is 17 amino acids long. In nucleotides, the CDR3 is TGTGCCACCAGGCCAGGAACGACTAGCGGGGCCCAAGAGACCCAGTACTTC. It is translated as CATRPGTTSGAQETQYF.

V is TRBV21-1 and J is TRBJ2-4; the D call of TRBD2 is as the table states it, not checked on the DNA. TRBV21-1 represents a pseudogene. The length of the CDR3 is 18 residues. CDR3 residues: CASSKDEVTSGAKNIQYF. In nucleotides, the CDR3 is TGTGCCAGCAGCAAAGACGAAGTAACATCGGGAGCCAAAAACATTCAGTACTTC.

The rearrangement links TRBV2 to TRBJ2-7; TRBD1 might be the D (5 bases). This CDR3 region has 13 residues. From germline, CDR1 is SNHLY and CDR2 FYNNEI. The germline V and J ends were trimmed by 4 bases and 5 bases, with 12 bases remaining between them. The CDR3 is CASSGQGFHEQYF. CDR3 bases: TGTGCCAGCAGTGGGCAGGGTTTCCACGAGCAGTACTTC.

V and J are TRBV4-1 and TRBJ2-6, with 8 bases that match TRBD1. Losses at the gene ends were 6 bases for V and 2 bases for J; bases not matched to a gene: 12. CDR1 and CDR2 from the germline V gene are MGHRA and YSYEKL. The CDR3 has 18 residues. The CDR3 region is CASRAPGTGSAGANVLTF. CDR3 in DNA: TGCGCCAGCAGGGCTCCCGGGACAGGATCTGCTGGGGCCAACGTCCTGACTTTC.